The clone carrying this T cell receptor (beta chain) occurred a few times. This CDR3 spans 17 amino acids. Germline V gene data show CDR1 as GTSNPN and CDR2 as SVGIG (reference sequence). The junction had 10 bases not matched to a gene; V was cut back by 4 bases and J by 4 bases. Treatment indicated: oral pan-JAK inhibitor, 5-10 mg twice daily. The data are from a study of CD8+ T cells in alopecia areata. The sequencing template was cDNA reverse transcribed from extracted RNA. Profiled with immunoSEQ multiplex PCR; TCRdb holds only in-frame clones, not every one. The table lists under 350,000 clones, 58% of them singletons.

This sequence originates from a human donor with alopecia areata. This specimen consisted of CD4+ T cells sorted from blood, obtained at week 24, from a patient treated with tofacitinib. The chain joins TRBV30 to TRBJ2-2, with TRBD1 matching over 12 bases. CDR3 nucleotide sequence: TGTGCCTGGAATCCTGCCGGGACAGGGGGCATCACCGGGGAGCTGTTTTTT. Its protein product is CAWNPAGTGGITGELFF. Supplemented by reference TRBV30 and TRBJ2-2, the full variable domain reads SQTIHQWPATLVQPVGSPLSLECTVEGTSNPNLYWYRQAAGRGLQLLFYSVGIGQISSEVPQNLSASRPQDRQFILSSKKLLLSDSGFYLCAWNPAGTGGITGELFFGEGSRLTVL.